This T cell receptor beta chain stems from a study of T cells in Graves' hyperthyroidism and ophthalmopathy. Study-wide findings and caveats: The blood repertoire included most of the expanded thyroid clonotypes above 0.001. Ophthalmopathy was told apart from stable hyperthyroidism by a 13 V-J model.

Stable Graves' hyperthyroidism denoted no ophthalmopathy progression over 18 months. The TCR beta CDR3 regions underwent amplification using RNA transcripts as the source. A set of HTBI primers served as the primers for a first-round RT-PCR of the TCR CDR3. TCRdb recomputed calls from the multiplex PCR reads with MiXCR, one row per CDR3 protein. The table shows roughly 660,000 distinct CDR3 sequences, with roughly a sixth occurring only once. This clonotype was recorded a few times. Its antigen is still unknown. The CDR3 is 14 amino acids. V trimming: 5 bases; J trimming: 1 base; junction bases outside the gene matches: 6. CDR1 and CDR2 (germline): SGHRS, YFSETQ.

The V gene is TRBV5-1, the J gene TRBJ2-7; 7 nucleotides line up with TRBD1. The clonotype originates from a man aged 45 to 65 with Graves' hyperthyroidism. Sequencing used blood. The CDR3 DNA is TGCGCCAGCAGTGCTCCGGGACAGTCCTACGAGCAGTACTTC. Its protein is CASSAPGQSYEQYF.